This is a list of T cell receptor beta chains from one sample in a study of blood T cells in healthy people across ages. In TCRdb, the 5' RACE reads were re-called with MiXCR into one record per CDR3 protein. The profile shows hundreds of thousands of distinct CDR3 sequences, over 45% of them singletons. The sample consisted of blood. The receptors shown here come from an older woman in good health. Both conserved end residues are part of each CDR3. Each record gives: D gene, J gene, V gene, clone size, CDR3 protein, CDR3 DNA. A D gene is named only where the DNA matches it firmly. Clone size appears in some rows only: once, few, many, or a class for an expanded clone.

TRBD2 TRBJ2-5 TRBV3-1 NA CASSSRTSGQKETQYF TGTGCCAGCAGCTCCCGGACTAGCGGGCAAAAAGAGACCCAGTACTTC
NA TRBJ1-1 TRBV7-2 few CASSLVQSQSAFF TGTGCCAGCAGCTTAGTCCAATCTCAGAGCGCTTTCTTT
NA TRBJ1-1 TRBV7-6 few CASSLQESGTEAFF TGTGCCAGCAGCTTACAGGAATCAGGGACTGAAGCTTTCTTT
NA TRBJ1-1 TRBV20-1 NA CSARDPAGTTNTEAFF TGCAGTGCTAGAGACCCTGCCGGGACCACGAACACTGAAGCTTTCTTT
TRBD2 TRBJ2-5 TRBV7-6 NA CASSPLPPAGVETQYF TGTGCCAGCAGCCCACTCCCCCCAGCGGGAGTTGAGACCCAGTACTTC
TRBD1 TRBJ1-6 TRBV6-2/TRBV6-3 NA CASVRDSGNSPLHF TGTGCCAGCGTAAGGGACAGTGGAAATTCACCCCTCCACTTT
TRBD2 TRBJ2-3 TRBV25-1 NA CASRGLITADTQYF TGTGCCAGCAGGGGACTAATAACCGCAGATACGCAGTATTTT
TRBD1 TRBJ1-1 TRBV12-3/TRBV12-4 NA CASSFGDRGNTEAFF TGTGCCAGCAGTTTCGGTGACAGGGGGAACACTGAAGCTTTCTTT
NA TRBJ2-7 TRBV20-1 few CSAPDRALSSYEQYF TGCAGTGCGCCCGATAGGGCCCTAAGCTCCTACGAGCAGTACTTC
NA TRBJ2-7 TRBV10-3 NA CAISDQGAEQYF TGTGCCATCAGTGACCAGGGTGCCGAGCAGTACTTC
NA TRBJ2-7 TRBV27 NA CASSRRGQTHEQYF TGTGCCAGCAGTCGCCGAGGACAGACGCACGAGCAGTACTTC
NA TRBJ1-1 TRBV18 NA CASSPPANTEAFF TGTGCCAGCTCACCACCGGCGAACACTGAAGCTTTCTTT
NA TRBJ2-7 TRBV12-3/TRBV12-4 many CASSLGGPSYEQYF TGTGCCAGCAGTTTAGGGGGACCCTCCTACGAGCAGTACTTC
NA TRBJ2-5 TRBV29-1 NA CSVEYFSYNEQYF TGCAGCGTTGAATATTTTTCTTACAATGAGCAGTACTTC
TRBD2 TRBJ2-1 TRBV7-2 NA CASSLAHIAGDRPFGSYNEQFF TGTGCCAGCAGCTTAGCGCACATAGCGGGAGATCGGCCATTTGGCTCCTACAATGAGCAGTTCTTC
TRBD1 TRBJ2-7 TRBV20-1 NA CSPMRGQGVFEQYF TGCAGTCCGATGAGGGGACAGGGGGTGTTCGAGCAGTACTTC
NA TRBJ2-3 TRBV11-3 NA CASSLEGQQGDTQYF TGTGCCAGCAGCTTAGAGGGCCAGCAGGGAGATACGCAGTATTTT
NA TRBJ2-1 TRBV5-1 NA CASSLFSGSAYNEQFF TGCGCCAGCAGCTTGTTCTCCGGGAGCGCCTACAATGAGCAGTTCTTC
NA TRBJ1-2 TRBV20-1 few CSARDEFDYGYTF TGCAGTGCTAGAGATGAGTTTGACTATGGCTACACCTTC
NA TRBJ1-4 TRBV7-9 NA CASGADRTNEKLFF TGTGCCAGCGGCGCGGACAGAACTAATGAAAAACTGTTTTTT
NA TRBJ2-1 TRBV5-1 NA CASRRGTEGEQFF TGCGCTAGCCGTCGGGGAACGGAAGGTGAGCAGTTCTTC
NA TRBJ2-7 TRBV4-1 once CASSPPGDLGYEQYF TGCGCCAGCAGCCCACCAGGGGACCTAGGCTACGAGCAGTACTTC
NA TRBJ2-7 TRBV7-4 few CASSPMTGLESEQYF TGTGCCAGCAGCCCAATGACAGGATTGGAATCCGAGCAGTACTTC
TRBD2 TRBJ2-7 TRBV27 NA CASSGSSAGDYNEQYF TGTGCCAGCAGTGGTTCGTCAGCGGGAGACTACAATGAGCAGTACTTC
TRBD1 TRBJ1-1 TRBV12-5 few CASGFDLGGNRGDREAFF TGTGCTAGTGGCTTCGACTTGGGCGGAAACAGGGGTGATCGTGAAGCTTTCTTT
TRBD2 TRBJ2-3 TRBV7-2 many CASSFGLAGGNTQYF TGTGCCAGCAGCTTTGGACTAGCGGGAGGGAATACGCAGTATTTT
NA TRBJ2-7 TRBV18 NA CASSQHSTINEQYF TGTGCCAGCTCACAACACAGTACTATCAACGAGCAGTACTTC
NA TRBJ1-4 TRBV29-1 NA CSALGTTGEKLFF TGCAGCGCCCTGGGAACCACCGGTGAAAAACTGTTTTTT
TRBD2 TRBJ2-1 TRBV4-2 NA CASSQDRTSGRAYNEQFF TGTGCCAGCAGCCAAGATCGAACTAGCGGGAGGGCCTACAATGAGCAGTTCTTC
TRBD1 TRBJ2-7 TRBV10-3 NA CAISETEGTGVSYEQYF TGTGCCATCAGTGAGACAGAGGGGACAGGGGTTTCCTACGAGCAGTACTTC
NA TRBJ1-2 TRBV7-2 few CASSLGYSGYTF TGTGCCAGCAGCTTAGGTTACAGTGGCTACACCTTC
NA TRBJ2-3 TRBV5-1 NA CASIGLFPDTPYF TGCGCCAGCATCGGACTATTCCCAGATACGCCGTATTTT
TRBD1 TRBJ2-1 TRBV10-3 few CAVSSGGSLNNEQFF TGTGCCGTCAGCTCAGGGGGTTCATTAAACAATGAGCAGTTCTTC
TRBD1 TRBJ2-7 TRBV12-3/TRBV12-4 once CASSLRTGYAEQYF TGTGCCAGCAGTCTTCGGACAGGGTACGCCGAGCAGTACTTC
TRBD2 TRBJ2-5 TRBV20-1 few CSARKTSSGSTETQYF TGCAGTGCTAGAAAAACTTCTAGCGGGAGTACAGAGACCCAGTACTTC